Sequencing of this T cell receptor beta chain was carried out in a study of blood T cell repertoires in COVID-19 (dated by TCRdb to about 2020). Study-wide context: Samples from collaborators originated in the United States, Italy and Spain and spanned both the acute and convalescent phases of COVID-19. The prospective study material was composed of cDNA or gDNA derived from T cells, B-cell-depleted T cells, or PBMCs. The dataset comprised deeply sampled blood TCRbeta repertoires from subjects exposed to, actively infected with, or recovered from COVID-19. A freely available public database, intended as a resource for researchers studying the immune response to SARS-CoV-2, is where the repertoires were released. Samples came from the ongoing ImmuneRACE study (first 160 participants) plus 1,254 subjects from 6 global collaborators. A de-identified subject ID, COVID-19 status, age in years and sex were almost always included in the sample metadata. Where HLA class I and class II types were available, the types were taken from metadata supplied by the sample provider, not from assay-based typing.

As for this clone: The specificity of this receptor is unknown. Base quality data are lacking; no much larger clone is found one base away.

Collaborating institutions collected whole blood in K2EDTA tubes following their own protocols. For TCRbeta analysis, collaborator samples were shipped as frozen whole blood, as isolated PBMCs, or as DNA extracted from either sample type. TCRbeta CDR3 regions were amplified from genomic DNA by means of the immunoSEQ Assay, a bias-controlled multiplex PCR. In the authors' own workflow: Nucleated cell counts per sample were estimated from amplification of reference gene primers within the assay. To quantify the absolute abundance of each unique TCRbeta CDR3 rearrangement, sequence reads were collapsed and filtered. For each sample, productive Simpson clonality was calculated by taking the square root of Simpson's diversity index across productive rearrangements. TCRdb mirrors the immuneACCESS table, restricted to in-frame sequences. Some clones are absent from its copies; in checked studies, under half trace to an unresolved V gene, and the reason for the others is unknown. V, J and clone size are taken as reported in that table, and D and trimming were inferred from the DNA itself. This sample is represented by about 54,000 clones; 85% to 95% of them were singletons. Of the sample, about 4.2% falls within the top ten clones.

What the study reported, not specific to this receptor: How much clinical and demographic metadata was included differed by source and by participant, and the metadata was provided uncurated.

The TCR was taken from a man between 50 and 59 years old with acute or convalescent COVID-19. The sequencing input was peripheral blood.

The CDR3 amino acid sequence is: CASSLIRGSVYEQYF. The DNA reads as follows: TGTGCCAGCAGCTTAATCCGCGGGAGTGTTTACGAGCAGTACTTC. Rearrangement joined TRBV7-9 to TRBJ2-7, with TRBD2 matching 7 junction bases. The CDR3 measures 15 amino acids from cysteine to phenylalanine. The CDR3 DNA has 45 bases and is translated from base 1. The germline V gene (reference sequence) sets CDR1 to SEHNR and CDR2 to FQNEAQ. Compared with germline, V lacks 2 bases and J lacks 4 bases; bases without a gene match: 8.